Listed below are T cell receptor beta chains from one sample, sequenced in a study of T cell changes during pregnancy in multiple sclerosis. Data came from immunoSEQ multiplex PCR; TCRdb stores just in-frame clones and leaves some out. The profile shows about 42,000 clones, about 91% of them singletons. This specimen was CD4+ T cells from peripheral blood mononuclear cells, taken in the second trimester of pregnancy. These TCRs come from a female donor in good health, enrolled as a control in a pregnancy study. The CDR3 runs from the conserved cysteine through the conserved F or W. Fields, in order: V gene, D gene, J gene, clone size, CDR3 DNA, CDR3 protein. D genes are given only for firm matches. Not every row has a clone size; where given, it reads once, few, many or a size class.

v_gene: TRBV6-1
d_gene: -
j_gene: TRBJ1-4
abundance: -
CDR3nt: TGTGCCAGCAGTGGCTTCGGGATTTATAATGAAAAACTGTTTTTT
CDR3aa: CASSGFGIYNEKLFF

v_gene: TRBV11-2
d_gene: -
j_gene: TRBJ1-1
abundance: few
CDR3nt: TGTGCCAGCAGCCCCCAGGGAAAGAGTGAAGCTTTCTTT
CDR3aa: CASSPQGKSEAFF

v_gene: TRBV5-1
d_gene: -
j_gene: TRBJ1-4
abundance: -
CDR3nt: TGCGCCAGCAGCTTGGCCCAGGACACAACTAATGAAAAACTGTTTTTT
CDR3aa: CASSLAQDTTNEKLFF

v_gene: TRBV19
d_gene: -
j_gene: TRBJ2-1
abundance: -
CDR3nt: TGTGCCAGTAGTATAGAGCGGAGAGATGAGCAGTTCTTC
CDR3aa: CASSIERRDEQFF

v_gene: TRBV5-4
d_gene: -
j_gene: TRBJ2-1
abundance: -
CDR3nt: TGTGCCAGCAGCCTACTTTCGTGGGGGGCGGGGGCCCACAATGAGCAGTTCTTC
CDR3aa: CASSLLSWGAGAHNEQFF

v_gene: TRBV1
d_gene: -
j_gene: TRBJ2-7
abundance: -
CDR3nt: TGCACCAGCAGCCAAACCTTACAGGGCCCAAGTCCCTCGAGCTCCTACGAGCAGTACTTC
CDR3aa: CTSSQTLQGPSPSSSYEQYF

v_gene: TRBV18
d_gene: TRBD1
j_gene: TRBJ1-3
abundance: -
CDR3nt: TGTGCCAGCTCACTACGAGAAGGGGGCCAGGGAAACACCATATATTTT
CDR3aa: CASSLREGGQGNTIYF

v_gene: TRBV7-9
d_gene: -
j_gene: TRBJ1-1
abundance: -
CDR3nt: TGTGCCAGCAGCTGGGGCAGGGACAAGAACACTGAAGCTTTCTTT
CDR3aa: CASSWGRDKNTEAFF

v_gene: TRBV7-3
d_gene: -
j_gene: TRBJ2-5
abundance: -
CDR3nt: TGTGCCAGCAGCGCAAGTGGGGCGCCAAAGGGGACCCAGTACTTC
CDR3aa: CASSASGAPKGTQYF

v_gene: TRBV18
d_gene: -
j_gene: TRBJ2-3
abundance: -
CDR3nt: TGTGCCAGCTCACTCGAACAGAGTTGGGTACATACGCAGTATTTT
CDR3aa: CASSLEQSWVHTQYF

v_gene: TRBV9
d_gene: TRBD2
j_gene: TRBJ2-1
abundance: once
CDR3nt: TGTGCCAGCAGCGTGGCTAGCGGGACGAATGAGCAGTTCTTC
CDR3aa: CASSVASGTNEQFF

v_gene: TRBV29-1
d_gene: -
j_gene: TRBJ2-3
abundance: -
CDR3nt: TGCAGCGTTGAAAAAGGTAGTAGCACCGGGGATACGCAGTATTTT
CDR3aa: CSVEKGSSTGDTQYF

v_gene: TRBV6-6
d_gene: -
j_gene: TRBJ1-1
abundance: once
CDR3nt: TGTGCCAGCAGTTCCCATGACAGCGCTGAAGCTTTCTTT
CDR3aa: CASSSHDSAEAFF

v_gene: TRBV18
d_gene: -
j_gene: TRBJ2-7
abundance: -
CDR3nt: TGTGCCAGCTCACCACCCTCGGGCTACGAGCAGTACTTC
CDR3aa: CASSPPSGYEQYF

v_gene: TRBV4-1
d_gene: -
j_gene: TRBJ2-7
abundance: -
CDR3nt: TGCGCCAGCAGCCTCTCGAGTTCCTACGAGCAGTACTTC
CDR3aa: CASSLSSSYEQYF

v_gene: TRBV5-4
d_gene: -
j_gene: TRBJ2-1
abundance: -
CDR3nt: TGTGCCAGCAGCTTAGGAAGCGCAATGAGGAATGAGCAGTTCTTC
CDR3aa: CASSLGSAMRNEQFF

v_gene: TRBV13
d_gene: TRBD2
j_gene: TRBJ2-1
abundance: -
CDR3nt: TGTGCCAGCACGGGCATCGTCCCCGGGACTACGGTCGGCGAGCAGTTCTTC
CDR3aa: CASTGIVPGTTVGEQFF

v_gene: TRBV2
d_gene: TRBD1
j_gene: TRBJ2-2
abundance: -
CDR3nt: TGTGCCAGCAGTTTCCTCGGGACAGCTAACACCGGGGAGCTGTTTTTT
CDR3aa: CASSFLGTANTGELFF

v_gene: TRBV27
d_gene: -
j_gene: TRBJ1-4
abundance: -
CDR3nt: TGTGCCAGCAGTTTGGAGATCCGGGGAAAACTGTTTTTT
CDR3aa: CASSLEIRGKLFF

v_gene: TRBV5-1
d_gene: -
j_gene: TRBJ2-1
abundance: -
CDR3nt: TGCGCCAGCAGCTTGGCGGCCGCGGCGGATGAGCAGTTCTTC
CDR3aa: CASSLAAAADEQFF